This TCR beta chain was found in a study of cytotoxic CD8 clonotypes in ibrutinib-treated CLL. The germline gives CDR1 SGDLS, CDR2 YYNGEE. Trimming took off 0 bases at V and 9 bases at J, with 7 bases between the two ends. The CDR3 is 12 amino acids. The table came from immunoSEQ multiplex PCR; TCRdb's copy has only in-frame clones and leaves some out. In the table there are a few hundred thousand clones, over 60% of which are singletons. Genomic DNA in an amount of approximately 2 micrograms was extracted from cryopreserved PBMCs and used for the preparation of TCR beta libraries. Sequences were derived from PBMCs, sampled after 36 months of ibrutinib treatment. V is TRBV9 and J is TRBJ1-5; D call uncertain. This clonotype originated in a human donor with chronic lymphocytic leukemia. In nucleotides, the CDR3 is TGTGCCAGCAGCGTAGGCAGTGGGCCCCAGCATTTT. Amino acid sequence: CASSVGSGPQHF. Looking up the rest from reference TRBV9 and TRBJ1-5 gives the full variable domain: DSGVTQTPKHLITATGQRVTLRCSPRSGDLSVYWYQQSLDQGLQFLIQYYNGEERAKGNILERFSAQQFPDLHSELNLSSLELGDSALYFCASSVGSGPQHFGDGTRLSIL.